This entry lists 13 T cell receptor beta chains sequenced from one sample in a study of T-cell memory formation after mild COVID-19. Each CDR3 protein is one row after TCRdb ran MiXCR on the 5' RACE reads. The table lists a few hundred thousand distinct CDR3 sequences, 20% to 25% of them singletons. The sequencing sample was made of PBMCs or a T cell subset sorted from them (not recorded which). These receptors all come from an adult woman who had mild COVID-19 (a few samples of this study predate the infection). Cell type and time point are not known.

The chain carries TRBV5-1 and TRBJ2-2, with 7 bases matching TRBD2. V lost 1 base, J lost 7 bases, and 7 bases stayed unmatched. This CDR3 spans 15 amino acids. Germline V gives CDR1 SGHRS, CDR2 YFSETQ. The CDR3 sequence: CASSLRGSDSGELFF. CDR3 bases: TGCGCCAGCAGCTTGCGCGGGAGTGACAGCGGGGAGCTGTTTTTT.

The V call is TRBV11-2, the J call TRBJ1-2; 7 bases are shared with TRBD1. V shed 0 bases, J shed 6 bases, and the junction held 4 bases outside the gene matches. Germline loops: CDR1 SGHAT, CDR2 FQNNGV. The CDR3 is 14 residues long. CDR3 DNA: TGTGCCAGCAGCTTAGAGACAGGGTCGGATGGCTACACCTTC. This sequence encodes CASSLETGSDGYTF.

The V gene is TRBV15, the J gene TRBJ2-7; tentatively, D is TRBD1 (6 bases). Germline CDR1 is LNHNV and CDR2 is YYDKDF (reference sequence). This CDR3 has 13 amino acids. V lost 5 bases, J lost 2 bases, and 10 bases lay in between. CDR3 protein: CATSPGTPYEQYF. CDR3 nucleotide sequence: TGTGCCACCAGCCCCGGGACACCCTACGAGCAGTACTTC. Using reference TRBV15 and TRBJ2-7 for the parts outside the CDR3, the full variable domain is DAMVIQNPRYQVTQFGKPVTLSCSQTLNHNVMYWYQQKSSQAPKLLFHYYDKDFNNEADTPDNFQSRRPNTSFCFLDIRSPGLGDTAMYLCATSPGTPYEQYFGPGTRLTVT.

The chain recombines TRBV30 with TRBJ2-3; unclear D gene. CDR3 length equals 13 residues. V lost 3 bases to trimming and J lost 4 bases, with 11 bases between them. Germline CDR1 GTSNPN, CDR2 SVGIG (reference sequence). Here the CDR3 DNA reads TGTGCCTGGAGAATGGCCGCGTCAGATACGCAGTATTTT. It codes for CAWRMAASDTQYF.

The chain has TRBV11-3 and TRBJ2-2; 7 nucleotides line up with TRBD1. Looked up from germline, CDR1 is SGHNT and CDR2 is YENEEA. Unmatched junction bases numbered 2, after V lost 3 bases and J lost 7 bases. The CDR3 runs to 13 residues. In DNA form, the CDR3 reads TGTGCCAGCAGCTTTCGGGACAGCGGGGAGCTGTTTTTT. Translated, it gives CASSFRDSGELFF.

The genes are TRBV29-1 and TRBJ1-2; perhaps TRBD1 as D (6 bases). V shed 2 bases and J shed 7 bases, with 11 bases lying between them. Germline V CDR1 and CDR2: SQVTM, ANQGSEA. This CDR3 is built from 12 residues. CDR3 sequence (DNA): TGCAGCGTTGAAAGGGGGGACGGTGGCTACACCTTC. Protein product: CSVERGDGGYTF.

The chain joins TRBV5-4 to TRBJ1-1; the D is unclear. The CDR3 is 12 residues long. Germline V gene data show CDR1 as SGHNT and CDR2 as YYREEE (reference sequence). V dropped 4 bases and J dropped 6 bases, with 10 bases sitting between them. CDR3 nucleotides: TGTGCCAGCAGCATCTACAGTTCTGAAGCTTTCTTT. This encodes CASSIYSSEAFF.

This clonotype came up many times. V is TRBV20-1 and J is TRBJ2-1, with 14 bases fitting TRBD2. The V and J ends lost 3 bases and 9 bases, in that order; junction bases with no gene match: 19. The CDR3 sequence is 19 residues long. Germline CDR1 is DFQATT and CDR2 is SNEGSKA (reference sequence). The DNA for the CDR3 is TGCAGTGCTAGGTCTGATGGGACTAGCGGGAGTGTTCGGTCGAGTGAGCAGTTCTTC. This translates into CSARSDGTSGSVRSSEQFF.

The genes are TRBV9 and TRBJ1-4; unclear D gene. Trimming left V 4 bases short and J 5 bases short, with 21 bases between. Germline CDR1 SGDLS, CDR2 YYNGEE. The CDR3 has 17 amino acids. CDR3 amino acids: CASSPQSLGSGNEKLFF. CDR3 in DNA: TGTGCCAGCAGCCCACAGTCGCTTGGGTCGGGGAATGAAAAACTGTTTTTT.

CDR3 DNA sequence: TGCGCCAGCAGCCCTTCGGCTAGCTCCACAGATACGCAGTATTTT. Translated: CASSPSASSTDTQYF. V is TRBV5-1 and J is TRBJ2-3, with a tentative D call TRBD2 (5 bases). V was cut by 4 bases and J by 2 bases, with 14 bases left in between. The CDR3 spans 15 residues. The germline gives CDR1 SGHRS, CDR2 YFSETQ.

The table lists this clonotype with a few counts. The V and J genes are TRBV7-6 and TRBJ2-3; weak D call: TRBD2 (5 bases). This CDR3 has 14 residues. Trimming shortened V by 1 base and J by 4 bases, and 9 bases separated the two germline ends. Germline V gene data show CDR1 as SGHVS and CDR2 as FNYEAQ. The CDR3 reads CASSLVAGPDTQYF. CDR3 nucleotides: TGTGCCAGCAGCTTAGTTGCGGGTCCAGATACGCAGTATTTT.

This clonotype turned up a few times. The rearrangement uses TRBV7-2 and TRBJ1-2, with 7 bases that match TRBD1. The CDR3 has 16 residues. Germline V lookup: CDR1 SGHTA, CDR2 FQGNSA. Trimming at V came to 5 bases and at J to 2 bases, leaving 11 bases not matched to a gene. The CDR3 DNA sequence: TGTGCCAGCAGCCGGAACCGACAGGGCCGGAACTATGGCTACACCTTC. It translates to CASSRNRQGRNYGYTF.

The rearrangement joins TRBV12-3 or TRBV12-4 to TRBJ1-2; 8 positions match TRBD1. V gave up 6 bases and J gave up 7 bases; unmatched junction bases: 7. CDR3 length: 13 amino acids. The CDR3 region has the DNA TGTGCCAGCAGCCGGGACAGGCACCTTGGCTACACCTTC. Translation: CASSRDRHLGYTF.